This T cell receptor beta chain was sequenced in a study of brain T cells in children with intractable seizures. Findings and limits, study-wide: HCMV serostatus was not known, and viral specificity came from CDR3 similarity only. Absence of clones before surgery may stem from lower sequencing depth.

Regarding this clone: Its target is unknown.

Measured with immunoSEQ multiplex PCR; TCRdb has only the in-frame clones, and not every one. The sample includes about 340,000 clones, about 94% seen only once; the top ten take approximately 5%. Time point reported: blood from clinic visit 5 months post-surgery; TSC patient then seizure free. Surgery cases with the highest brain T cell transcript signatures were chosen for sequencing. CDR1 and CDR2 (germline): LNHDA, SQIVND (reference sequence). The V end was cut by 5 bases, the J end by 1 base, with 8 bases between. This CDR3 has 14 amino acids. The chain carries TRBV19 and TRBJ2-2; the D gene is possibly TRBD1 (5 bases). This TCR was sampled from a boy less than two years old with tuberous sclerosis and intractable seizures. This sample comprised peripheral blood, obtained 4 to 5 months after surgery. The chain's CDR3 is CASSRTMNTGELFF. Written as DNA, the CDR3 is TGTGCCAGTAGTCGGACAATGAACACCGGGGAGCTGTTTTTT.